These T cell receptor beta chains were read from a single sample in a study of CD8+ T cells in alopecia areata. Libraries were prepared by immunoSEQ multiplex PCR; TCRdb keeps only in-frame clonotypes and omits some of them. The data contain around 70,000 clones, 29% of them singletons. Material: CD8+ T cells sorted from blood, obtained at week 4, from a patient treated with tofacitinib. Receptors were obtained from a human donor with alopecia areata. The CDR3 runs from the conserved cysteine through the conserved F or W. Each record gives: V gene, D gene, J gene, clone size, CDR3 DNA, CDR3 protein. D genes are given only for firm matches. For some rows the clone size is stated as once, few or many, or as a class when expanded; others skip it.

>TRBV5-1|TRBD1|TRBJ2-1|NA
TGCGCCAGCAGCTTGGGGACAGGGGAGCTGTACAACGAGCAGTTCTTC
CASSLGTGELYNEQFF
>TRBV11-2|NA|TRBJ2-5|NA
TGTGCCAGCAGCTTAATGGACGAGACCCAGTACTTC
CASSLMDETQYF
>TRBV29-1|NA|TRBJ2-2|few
TGCAGCGTTGCTGCAGACACCGGGGAGCTGTTTTTT
CSVAADTGELFF
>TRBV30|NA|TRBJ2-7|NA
TGTGCCTGGGGCTATAGCTACGAGCAGTACTTC
CAWGYSYEQYF
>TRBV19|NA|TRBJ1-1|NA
TGTGCCAGTAGTATAAGCGGGCCGGGAAGCGAAGCTTTCTTT
CASSISGPGSEAFF
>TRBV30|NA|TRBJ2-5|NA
TGTGCCTGGAGCTCCGGAGGGTCACCGGAGACCCAGTACTTC
CAWSSGGSPETQYF
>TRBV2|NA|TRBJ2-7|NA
TGTGCCAGCTATGGGGAGACAGGCGGAAGTGAGGAGCAGTACTTC
CASYGETGGSEEQYF
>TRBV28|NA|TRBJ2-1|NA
TGTGCCAGCAGTCAGGGCTTTTCCTACAATGAGCAGTTCTTC
CASSQGFSYNEQFF
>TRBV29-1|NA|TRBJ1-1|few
TGCAGCGTTCTTATAACTGAAGCTTTCTTT
CSVLITEAFF
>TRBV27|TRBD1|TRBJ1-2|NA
TGTGCCAGCAGTCCCCTGAGGGACAGAGCTAACTATGGCTACACCTTC
CASSPLRDRANYGYTF
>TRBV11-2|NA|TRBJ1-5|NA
TGTGCCAGCAGCTTAGGTACATCTAGCAATCAGCCCCAGCATTTT
CASSLGTSSNQPQHF
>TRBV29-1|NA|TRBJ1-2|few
TGCAGCGTTGAAGCTTCCCCGGACAGAGGACTCTATGGCTACACCTTC
CSVEASPDRGLYGYTF
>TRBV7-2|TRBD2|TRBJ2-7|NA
TGTGCCAGCAGCCACGACCCGCGCGGGGGACCCTACGAGCAGTACTTC
CASSHDPRGGPYEQYF
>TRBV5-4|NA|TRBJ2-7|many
TGTGCCATCAGTACCGGCCAAAGAGGAGACGAGCAGTACTTC
CAISTGQRGDEQYF
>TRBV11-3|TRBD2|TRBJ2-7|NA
TGTGCCAGCACCTCAGGATGGGCGGGGGATTTCGAGCAGTACTTC
CASTSGWAGDFEQYF
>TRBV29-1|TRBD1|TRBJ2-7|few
TGCAGCGTTGGGACAGGGCAAAGGTACGAGCAGTACTTC
CSVGTGQRYEQYF
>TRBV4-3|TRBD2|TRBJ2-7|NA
TGCGCCAGCAGCCAAGAGGGAGGGACTTCCCACGAGCAGTACTTC
CASSQEGGTSHEQYF
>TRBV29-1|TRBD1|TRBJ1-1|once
TGCAGCGTTGAAAACAGGGGAGGGTACACTGAAGCTTTCTTT
CSVENRGGYTEAFF
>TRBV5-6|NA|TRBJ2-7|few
TGTGCCAGCAGCCTCGGGACTGGGGGATACGAGCAGTACTTC
CASSLGTGGYEQYF
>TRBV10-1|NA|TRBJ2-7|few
TGCGCCAGCAGTGAGGGCCCATCCTACGAGCAGTACTTC
CASSEGPSYEQYF
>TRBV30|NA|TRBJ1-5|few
TGTGCTGCGCCCTATCAGCCCCAGCATTTT
CAAPYQPQHF
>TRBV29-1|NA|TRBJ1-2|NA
TGCAGCGTTGACCCCGAGTGGTACACCTTC
CSVDPEWYTF
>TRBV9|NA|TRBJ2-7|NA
TGTGCCAGCAGCGTAGGTAATAGCGGAAGCTACGAGCAGTACTTC
CASSVGNSGSYEQYF
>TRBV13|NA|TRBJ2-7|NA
TGTGCCAGCAGCCCTCCCGGGAGAAACGAGCAGTACTTC
CASSPPGRNEQYF
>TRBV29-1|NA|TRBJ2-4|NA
TGCAGCGTTGAGGCCCAAAACATTCAGTACTTC
CSVEAQNIQYF
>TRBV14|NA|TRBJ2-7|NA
TGTGCCAGCAGCCTCTCCGCTTCCGAGCAGTACTTC
CASSLSASEQYF
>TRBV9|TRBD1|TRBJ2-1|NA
TGTGCCAGCAGCCCAGAGGGGGCAGGGGGTGATGAGCAGTTCTTC
CASSPEGAGGDEQFF